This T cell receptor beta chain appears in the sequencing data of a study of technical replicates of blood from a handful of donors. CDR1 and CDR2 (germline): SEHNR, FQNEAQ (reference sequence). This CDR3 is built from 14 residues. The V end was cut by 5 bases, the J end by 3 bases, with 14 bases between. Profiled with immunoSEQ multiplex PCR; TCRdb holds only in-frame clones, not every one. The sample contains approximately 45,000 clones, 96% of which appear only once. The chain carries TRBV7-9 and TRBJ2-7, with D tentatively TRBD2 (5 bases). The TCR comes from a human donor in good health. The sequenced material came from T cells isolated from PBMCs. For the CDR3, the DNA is TGTGCCAGCAGCCCCCGACTAAACTACTACGAGCAGTACTTC. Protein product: CASSPRLNYYEQYF.